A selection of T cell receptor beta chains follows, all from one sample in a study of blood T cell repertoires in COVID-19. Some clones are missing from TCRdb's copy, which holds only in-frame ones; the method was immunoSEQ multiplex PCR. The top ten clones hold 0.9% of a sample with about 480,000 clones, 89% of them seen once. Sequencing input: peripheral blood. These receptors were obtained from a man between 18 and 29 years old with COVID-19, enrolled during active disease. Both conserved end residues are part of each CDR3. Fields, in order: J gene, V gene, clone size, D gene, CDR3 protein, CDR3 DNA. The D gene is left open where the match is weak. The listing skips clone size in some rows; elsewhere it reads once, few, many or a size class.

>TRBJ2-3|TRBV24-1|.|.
CATSDFGLGQQYF
TGTGCCACCAGTGATTTTGGGCTCGGACAGCAGTATTTT
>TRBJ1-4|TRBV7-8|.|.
CASSLQTGQRNEKLFF
TGTGCCAGCAGCCTACAGACGGGACAACGGAATGAAAAACTGTTTTTT
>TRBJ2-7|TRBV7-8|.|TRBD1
CASSLVAGGGYEQYF
TGTGCCAGCAGCTTAGTGGCAGGGGGCGGGTACGAGCAGTACTTC
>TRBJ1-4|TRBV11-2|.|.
CASSLERVRNEKLFF
TGTGCCAGCAGCTTAGAGAGAGTCAGGAATGAAAAACTGTTTTTT
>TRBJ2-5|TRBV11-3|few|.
CATSSGYQETQYF
TGTGCCACATCCAGCGGCTACCAAGAGACCCAGTACTTC
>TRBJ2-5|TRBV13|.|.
CASSLERGRGDQETQYF
TGTGCCAGCAGCTTAGAGAGAGGCAGGGGTGATCAAGAGACCCAGTACTTC
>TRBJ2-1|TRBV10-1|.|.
CASSDQARSYNEQFF
TGCGCCAGCAGTGATCAGGCCCGATCCTACAATGAGCAGTTCTTC
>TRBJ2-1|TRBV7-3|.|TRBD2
CASSLTGEGGPNEQFF
TGTGCCAGCAGCTTAACGGGGGAGGGAGGGCCTAATGAGCAGTTCTTC
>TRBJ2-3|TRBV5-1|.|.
CASSLSLDTQYF
TGCGCCAGCAGCTTGTCTCTGGATACGCAGTATTTT
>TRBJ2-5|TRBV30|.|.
CAWSPQAMETQYF
TGTGCCTGGAGTCCGCAGGCTATGGAGACCCAGTACTTC
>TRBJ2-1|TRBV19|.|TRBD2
CASSGGGGFYNEQFF
TGTGCCAGTAGTGGTGGCGGGGGTTTCTACAATGAGCAGTTCTTC